This T cell receptor beta chain came from a study of blood T cell repertoires in COVID-19 (TCRdb year 2020). At the level of the whole study: Samples from collaborators originated in the United States, Italy and Spain and spanned both the acute and convalescent phases of COVID-19. Where HLA class I and class II types were available, the types were taken from metadata supplied by the sample provider, not from assay-based typing. A de-identified subject ID, COVID-19 status, age in years and sex were almost always included in the sample metadata. The prospective study material was composed of cDNA or gDNA derived from T cells, B-cell-depleted T cells, or PBMCs. The dataset comprised deeply sampled blood TCRbeta repertoires from subjects exposed to, actively infected with, or recovered from COVID-19. The samples were drawn from two sources: the first 160 participants of the ongoing ImmuneRACE study, and 1,254 subjects contributed by 6 global collaborators. The repertoires were made available in a free public database intended to serve as a resource for research on the immune response to SARS-CoV-2. The study at large found these results: How much clinical and demographic metadata was included differed by source and by participant, and the metadata was provided uncurated.

A second Seattle source provided samples from volunteer blood donors who had recovered from COVID-19. Each collaborating institution followed its own protocols to collect whole blood in K2EDTA tubes. For TCRbeta analysis, collaborators shipped samples as frozen whole blood, isolated PBMCs, or DNA extracted from either of those sample types. To note about this clone: Its antigen remains unidentified. Sequence at one end of the junction differs from germline and may be a read error.

Based on the germline V gene, the CDR1 and CDR2 sequences are MNHEY and SVGAGI. The CDR3 holds 14 amino acids from the cysteine to the phenylalanine. The CDR3 DNA has 42 bases and is translated from base 1. The immunoSEQ Assay, a bias-controlled multiplex PCR, was used to amplify TCRbeta CDR3 regions from genomic DNA. Under the source paper's analysis protocol: The number of nucleated cells in each sample was estimated by amplification of reference gene primers within the assay. To quantify the absolute abundance of each unique TCRbeta CDR3 rearrangement, sequence reads were collapsed and filtered. For each sample, productive Simpson clonality was calculated as the square root of Simpson's diversity index over productive rearrangements. TCRdb took over this immuneACCESS table, retaining in-frame rearrangements with V and J assigned. Such tables are incomplete; in checked studies, under half of the missing clones stem from an unresolved V gene, and the remainder is unexplained. Clonal size and the V and J genes are those of that table, whereas D and trimming came from the DNA. The table for this sample lists about 140,000 clones; about 87% of them were counted only once. The ten largest make up 37% of the sample.

This chain is built from TRBV6-5 and TRBJ2-7, with a tentative D gene TRBD1 over 7 matching bases. Sequenced sample: peripheral blood. This TCR was recovered from a man aged 50-59 years who had recovered from COVID-19. The CDR3 is CASSYRAGGIEQVF. Read as DNA, the sequence is TGTGCCAGCAGTTATCGGGCAGGGGGGATCGAGCAGGTCTTC.